Shown below are 6 T cell receptor beta chains from a single sample sequenced in a study of blood T cell repertoires in COVID-19. Using immunoSEQ multiplex PCR, the repertoire was profiled, and TCRdb retains in-frame clones only, with some absent. The data show roughly 120,000 clones, approximately 87% seen once. Sequences were obtained from peripheral blood. The receptors stem from a man in his sixties or seventies who had recovered from COVID-19.

The CDR3 sequence: CAISEFLIWSNRDTISTDTQYF. CDR3 in DNA: TGTGCCATCAGTGAGTTTCTTATCTGGTCAAATCGAGACACCATATCCACAGATACGCAGTATTTT. The chain joins TRBV10-3 to TRBJ2-3, with D uncertain. V was shortened by 1 base and J by 2 bases, with 31 bases between the two germline ends. The V gene's germline CDR1 is ENHRY and CDR2 SYGVKD. The CDR3 has 22 residues.

The J gene is TRBJ2-2, the V gene TRBV7-9, with 7 positions matching TRBD1. The J segment lost 2 bases and the V segment lost 5 bases, leaving 2 bases of the junction unmatched. The germline CDR1 and CDR2 sequences are SEHNR and FQNEAQ (reference sequence). This CDR3 is built from 14 residues. The CDR3 coding sequence is TGTGCCAGCAGCGACAGGGCAAACACCGGGGAGCTGTTTTTT. Its protein product is CASSDRANTGELFF.

The rearrangement uses TRBV6-6 and TRBJ1-2; TRBD1 matches at 10 bases. Germline CDR1 reads MNHNY; CDR2 reads SVGAGI (reference sequence). J lost 3 bases, V lost 6 bases, and 7 bases had no gene match. The CDR3 length is 15 residues. CDR3 residues: CASSGPTGGDYGYTF. The CDR3, as DNA: TGTGCCAGCAGCGGCCCGACAGGGGGCGACTATGGCTACACCTTC.

The chain employs TRBV15 and TRBJ1-1; perhaps TRBD1 as D (6 bases). This CDR3 region has 18 residues. Between the trimmed V and J ends, which lost 0 bases and 1 base, there was a span of 18 bases. Germline lookup yields CDR1 LNHNV and CDR2 YYDKDF (reference sequence). The CDR3 DNA sequence: TGTGCCACCAGCAGAGAGTCCCACCGGGGGGGGCGGAACACTGAAGCTTTCTTT. This codes for CATSRESHRGGRNTEAFF.

This clone was seen once. V and J are TRBV9 and TRBJ2-6; D not resolved. Deletions cut 4 bases from V and 2 bases from J, with 13 bases between. CDR1 and CDR2 (germline): SGDLS, YYNGEE. The CDR3 is made up of 16 amino acids. The CDR3 sequence: CASSPLYGAGANVLTF. The CDR3, as DNA: TGTGCCAGCAGCCCTCTCTATGGAGCTGGGGCCAACGTCCTGACTTTC.

This chain joins TRBV19 and TRBJ2-2; no clear D gene. With 4 bases removed from V and 3 bases from J, the gap between germline ends came to 9 bases. The length of the CDR3 is 14 residues. The germline V gene encodes CDR1 LNHDA and CDR2 SQIVND (reference sequence). Here the CDR3 reads CASSTSWDTGELFF. The CDR3 region has the DNA TGTGCCAGTAGTACTAGTTGGGACACCGGGGAGCTGTTTTTT.